This TCR beta chain was recovered during a study of T-cell reconstitution after alpha-beta-depleted transplantation in children. V was clipped by 0 bases and J by 10 bases, with 16 bases between them. Germline V lookup: CDR1 SQVTM, CDR2 ANQGSEA. CDR3 length: 14 amino acids. In its sample, this clonotype was seen many times. What it binds is unknown. Study-level points and caveats: T-cell counts and diversity at one year following transplant were attributed mainly to newly produced T cells. In some patients, recipient T cells and intrathymic progenitors surviving conditioning explained high day-60 diversity. Several hundred expanded graft clones reportedly were the source of alpha-beta T cells about two months after transplant.

A TCRbeta library incorporating unique molecular identifiers was prepared. TCRdb re-called the PCR reads with MiXCR, one entry per CDR3 protein. The sample includes roughly 240,000 distinct CDR3 sequences, around 7.8% of them seen just once. The sample in question was PBMCs, mostly from graft donor cells, obtained 180 days after TCRalphabeta/CD19-depleted stem cell transplant. The clonotype comes from a male patient younger than 18 who had a stem cell transplant for acute lymphoblastic leukemia, so the T cells may come from the graft donor. The V and J genes are TRBV29-1 and TRBJ2-1, with a possible D match to TRBD2 (6 bases). CDR3 DNA: TGCAGCGTTGAAGAGCCCCCGGGGACTCGCGAGCAGTTCTTC. This sequence encodes CSVEEPPGTREQFF.